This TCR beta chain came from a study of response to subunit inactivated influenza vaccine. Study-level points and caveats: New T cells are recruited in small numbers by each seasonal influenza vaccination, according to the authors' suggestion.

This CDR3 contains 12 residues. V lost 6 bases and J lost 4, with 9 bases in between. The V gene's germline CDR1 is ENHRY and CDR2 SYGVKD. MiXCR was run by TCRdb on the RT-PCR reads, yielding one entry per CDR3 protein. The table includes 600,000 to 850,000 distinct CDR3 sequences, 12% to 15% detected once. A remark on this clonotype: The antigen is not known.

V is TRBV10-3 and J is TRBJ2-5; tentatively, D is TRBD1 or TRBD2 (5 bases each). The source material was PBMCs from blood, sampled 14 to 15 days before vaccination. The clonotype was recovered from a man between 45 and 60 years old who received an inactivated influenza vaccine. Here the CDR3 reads CAISGASETQYF. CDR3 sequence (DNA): TGTGCCATCAGCGGGGCATCAGAGACCCAGTACTTC.